The 32 T cell receptor beta chains listed next were all sequenced from one sample in a study of T cell changes during pregnancy in multiple sclerosis. TCRdb's copy holds only in-frame clones and misses some; the assay was immunoSEQ multiplex PCR. Of about 21,000 clones in the sample, approximately 86% are singletons; the top ten hold approximately 1.2%. Sequences were derived from CD4+ T cells from peripheral blood mononuclear cells, sampled in the first trimester of pregnancy. These receptors were taken from a female donor in good health, enrolled as a control in a pregnancy study.

The genes are TRBV5-6 and TRBJ1-1; 9 bases align to TRBD1. The germline CDR1 and CDR2 sequences are SGHDT and YYEEEE. V trimming: 2 bases; J trimming: 6 bases; junction bases outside the gene matches: 5. The CDR3 covers 14 residues. The CDR3 sequence is CASSFRDREAEAFF. In DNA, the CDR3 is TGTGCCAGCAGCTTCCGGGACAGGGAAGCTGAAGCTTTCTTT. Variable domain in full (rest from reference TRBV5-6 and TRBJ1-1): DAGVTQSPTHLIKTRGQQVTLRCSPKSGHDTVSWYQQALGQGPQFIFQYYEEEERQRGNFPDRFSGHQFPNYSSELNVNALLLGDSALYLCASSFRDREAEAFFGQGTRLTVV.

The chain links TRBV9 to TRBJ2-1; a possible D gene is TRBD1 (5 bases). There are 15 residues in the CDR3. Germline V gene lookup returns CDR1 SGDLS and CDR2 YYNGEE. Between the trimmed V and J ends, which lost 3 bases and 4 bases, there was a span of 14 bases. The CDR3 DNA reads as TGTGCCAGCAGCGGCCAGGGTTACGGTTACAATGAGCAGTTCTTC. This sequence encodes CASSGQGYGYNEQFF.

The chain recombines TRBV11-2 with TRBJ2-7; 13 nucleotides match TRBD2. Germline V lookup: CDR1 SGHAT, CDR2 FQNNGV. J lost 0 bases, V lost 4 bases, and 0 bases had no gene match. There are 15 residues in the CDR3. The CDR3 is CASSWTSGGSYEQYF. CDR3 nucleotide sequence: TGTGCCAGCAGCTGGACTAGCGGGGGCTCCTACGAGCAGTACTTC. The full variable domain, in which reference TRBV11-2 and TRBJ2-7 provide the parts outside the CDR3, is EAGVAQSPRYKIIEKRQSVAFWCNPISGHATLYWYQQILGQGPKLLIQFQNNGVVDDSQLPKDRFSAERLKGVDSTLKIQPAKLEDSAVYLCASSWTSGGSYEQYFGPGTRLTVT.

On this clone itself: The same CDR3 can be traced to other DNA sequences in this sample. The rearrangement links TRBV7-2 to TRBJ2-5, with D hard to call. This CDR3 is built from 11 residues. Between the trimmed V and J ends, which lost 5 bases and 5 bases, there was a span of 6 bases. CDR1 and CDR2 from the germline V gene are SGHTA and FQGNSA. The CDR3 nucleotides read TGTGCCAGCAGCCCCCAGGAGACCCAGTACTTC. Protein sequence: CASSPQETQYF.

The chain recombines TRBV5-1 with TRBJ2-5; 11 positions match TRBD2. The V gene end was trimmed by 0 bases and the J gene end by 4 bases; junction bases not matched to a gene: 11. The CDR3 runs 18 residues. Germline assignment: CDR1 SGHRS and CDR2 YFSETQ. CDR3 amino acids: CASSLGLAGGWGRETQYF. DNA of the CDR3: TGCGCCAGCAGCTTGGGCCTAGCGGGAGGTTGGGGTCGAGAGACCCAGTACTTC.

The chain combines TRBV18 with TRBJ2-1, with TRBD2 identical over 14 bases. Germline V gene sequence: CDR1 KGHSH, CDR2 LQKENI. The CDR3 consists of 15 residues. Unmatched junction bases numbered 5, after V lost 6 bases and J lost 7 bases. The CDR3 loop is CASSPGTSGRNEQFF. For the CDR3, the DNA is TGTGCCAGCTCCCCCGGGACTAGCGGGAGAAATGAGCAGTTCTTC.

This sequence joins TRBV11-2 and TRBJ2-4, with a tentative D call TRBD1 (5 bases). Per germline, CDR1 SGHAT and CDR2 FQNNGV. V was trimmed by 0 bases and J by 9 bases, leaving 9 bases between them. This CDR3 is 13 amino acids long. DNA for the CDR3: TGTGCCAGCAGCTTAGAGGGGCGGCGCATTCAGTACTTC. Protein product: CASSLEGRRIQYF.

The chain couples TRBV4-2 to TRBJ2-7, with 7 nucleotides matching TRBD2. Germline V gives CDR1 LGHNA, CDR2 YNFKEQ. Trimming cost V 2 bases and J 3 bases; bases outside gene matches: 10. The CDR3 length is 16 residues. CDR3 coding DNA: TGTGCCAGCAGCCAAACGTTCGGCGGGAGCATCTACGAGCAGTACTTC. Translating gives CASSQTFGGSIYEQYF.

The chain couples TRBV7-2 to TRBJ2-3; TRBD1 matches at 12 bases. CDR1 and CDR2 from the germline V gene are SGHTA and FQGNSA. The CDR3 is 16 residues long. The junction had 8 bases not matched to a gene; V was cut back by 6 bases and J by 4 bases. The DNA of the CDR3 is TGTGCCAGCAGGTTACCGGGGACAGGGGGCGCAGATACGCAGTATTTT. Translation gives CASRLPGTGGADTQYF.

The J gene is TRBJ2-7, the V gene TRBV9, with TRBD1 matching 8 bases. Germline CDR1 reads SGDLS; CDR2 reads YYNGEE. The CDR3 is 14 amino acids. The J segment lost 4 bases and the V segment lost 0 bases, leaving 3 bases of the junction unmatched. The CDR3 protein is CASSVAGQGYEQYF. The CDR3 region has the DNA TGTGCCAGCAGCGTAGCCGGACAGGGTTACGAGCAGTACTTC.

The rearrangement links TRBV5-1 to TRBJ2-1; 13 nucleotides agree with TRBD2. Trimming removed 1 base from V and 7 bases from J; junction bases left unmatched: 8. Germline CDR1 SGHRS, CDR2 YFSETQ. The CDR3 loop spans 17 amino acids. The DNA of the CDR3 is TGCGCCAGCAGCTTGATCAGTGGACTAGCGGGAGAAAATGAGCAGTTCTTC. It encodes CASSLISGLAGENEQFF.

J is TRBJ2-7 and V is TRBV2; TRBD2 agrees at 10 bases. With 5 bases clipped from V and 4 bases from J, the junction kept 8 bases outside the gene matches. CDR1 and CDR2 from the germline V gene are SNHLY and FYNNEI. The CDR3 runs 15 residues. CDR3 in amino acids: CASSYKTSGFYEQYF. The DNA of the CDR3 is TGTGCCAGCAGTTATAAGACTAGCGGGTTTTACGAGCAGTACTTC.

This chain uses TRBV11-2 with TRBJ2-3; D is perhaps TRBD2 (5 bases). The CDR3 covers 16 residues. CDR1 is SGHAT and CDR2 is FQNNGV in the germline V gene. Trimming removed 2 bases at V and 4 bases at J, with 16 bases between. CDR3 residues: CASSLRPDVGADTQYF. DNA of the CDR3: TGTGCCAGCAGCTTAAGGCCGGATGTCGGGGCAGATACGCAGTATTTT.

This clone has only one observation. The chain links TRBV4-2 to TRBJ2-1; 10 bases map to TRBD2. V lost 4 bases to trimming and J lost 7 bases; unmatched junction nucleotides: 10. Per the germline V gene, CDR1 is LGHNA and CDR2 is YNFKEQ. The CDR3 is 16 amino acids. CDR3 coding DNA: TGTGCCAGCAGCCGAACAGCGGGGGGGTCTAGTAATGAGCAGTTCTTC. Amino acids: CASSRTAGGSSNEQFF.

The chain employs TRBV27 and TRBJ2-7; 10 bases align to TRBD1. CDR1 and CDR2 (germline): MNHEY, SMNVEV (reference sequence). The CDR3 is 13 residues long. V shed 10 bases, J shed 6 bases, and the junction held 9 bases outside the gene matches. The CDR3 sequence is CATWGQGFGEQYF. CDR3 in DNA: TGTGCCACCTGGGGACAGGGGTTTGGCGAGCAGTACTTC.

V is TRBV4-3 and J is TRBJ2-7; D unclear. CDR3 length: 13 amino acids. Germline CDR1 is LGHNA and CDR2 is YSLEER. Between the trimmed V and J ends, which lost 0 bases and 5 bases, there was a span of 8 bases. The CDR3 loop reads CASSQDGWDEQYF. CDR3 nucleotide sequence: TGCGCCAGCAGCCAAGACGGGTGGGACGAGCAGTACTTC.

This chain connects TRBV19 to TRBJ1-5; 7 bases fit TRBD1. This CDR3 comprises 18 residues. The V gene end was trimmed by 5 bases and the J gene end by 0 bases; junction bases not matched to a gene: 13. Germline CDR1 is LNHDA and CDR2 is SQIVND (reference sequence). The CDR3 nucleotides are TGTGCCAGTAGTCCGCCGGGACAGATATCCTATAGCAATCAGCCCCAGCATTTT. It specifies CASSPPGQISYSNQPQHF.

This clone is a singleton in its sample. The rearrangement links TRBV15 to TRBJ1-2; TRBD1 is a possible D gene (6 bases). V dropped 2 bases and J dropped 8 bases, with 15 bases sitting between them. The germline V gene has CDR1 LNHNV and CDR2 YYDKDF (reference sequence). This CDR3 is built from 14 residues. CDR3 region: CATSRLDRNVGYTF. The DNA for the CDR3 is TGTGCCACCAGCAGACTTGACAGGAATGTCGGCTACACCTTC.

The gene calls are TRBV6-1 and TRBJ1-6, with 11 bases that match TRBD1. The CDR3 has 15 residues. Per germline, CDR1 MNHNS and CDR2 SASEGT. With V trimmed by 4 bases and J by 8 bases, 4 bases remained unmatched. The CDR3 protein is CASSGPGQGDSPLHF. CDR3 bases: TGTGCCAGCAGTGGGCCGGGACAGGGGGATTCACCCCTCCACTTT.

The chain links TRBV7-2 to TRBJ1-2; 7 nucleotides align to TRBD1. The junction had 7 bases not matched to a gene; V was cut back by 0 bases and J by 6 bases. CDR1 and CDR2 from the germline V gene are SGHTA and FQGNSA. This CDR3 is built from 15 residues. CDR3 amino acids: CASSLAAGTANGYTF. Here the CDR3 DNA reads TGTGCCAGCAGCTTAGCTGCCGGGACAGCGAATGGCTACACCTTC.

This clone showed up just once. In nucleotides, the CDR3 is TGTGCCAGCAGCAAAGACTCAGGGGGCATTTTGGAAAAACTGTTTTTT. It is translated as CASSKDSGGILEKLFF. The chain has TRBV9 and TRBJ1-4; 8 nucleotides align to TRBD1. CDR1 is SGDLS and CDR2 is YYNGEE in the germline V gene. The length of the CDR3 is 16 residues. Unmatched junction bases numbered 13, after V lost 4 bases and J lost 8 bases.

The V call is TRBV10-2, the J call TRBJ1-1; D perhaps matches TRBD1 (5 bases). Germline CDR1 is WSHSY and CDR2 is SAAADI. The CDR3 spans 13 residues. Trimming stripped 6 bases from V and 4 bases from J, with 12 bases between. The CDR3 sequence is CASRGATSTEAFF. The CDR3 nucleotides are TGCGCCAGCAGAGGGGCTACGTCCACTGAAGCTTTCTTT.

The J gene is TRBJ2-7, the V gene TRBV6-1; D remains unclear. Germline lookup yields CDR1 MNHNS and CDR2 SASEGT. The CDR3 loop spans 11 amino acids. Trimming left V 6 bases short and J 0 bases short, with 3 bases between. CDR3 sequence: CASSFSYEQYF. In nucleotides, the CDR3 is TGTGCCAGCAGCTTCTCCTACGAGCAGTACTTC.

The chain links TRBV7-6 to TRBJ2-7; 9 nucleotides match TRBD1. The germline gives CDR1 SGHVS, CDR2 FNYEAQ. Trimming at V came to 0 bases and at J to 3 bases, leaving 0 bases not matched to a gene. This CDR3 spans 14 amino acids. CDR3 bases: TGTGCCAGCAGCTTAGCGACAGGGGGCTACGAGCAGTACTTC. It translates to CASSLATGGYEQYF. The variable domain in full, completed from reference TRBV7-6 and TRBJ2-7, reads GAGVSQSPRYKVTKRGQDVALRCDPISGHVSLYWYRQALGQGPEFLTYFNYEAQQDKSGLPNDRFSAERPEGSISTLTIQRTEQRDSAMYRCASSLATGGYEQYFGPGTRLTVT.

The chain employs TRBV9 and TRBJ2-3; TRBD2 aligns across 9 bases. CDR1 and CDR2 from the germline V gene are SGDLS and YYNGEE. This CDR3 has 17 amino acids. V was clipped by 0 bases and J by 1 base; unmatched bases: 6. The CDR3 nucleotides read TGTGCCAGCAGCGTAGGTCGAGCGGGGGGTGGCACAGATACGCAGTATTTT. Amino acid sequence: CASSVGRAGGGTDTQYF. Based on the CDR3 plus reference TRBV9 and TRBJ2-3, the full variable domain is DSGVTQTPKHLITATGQRVTLRCSPRSGDLSVYWYQQSLDQGLQFLIQYYNGEERAKGNILERFSAQQFPDLHSELNLSSLELGDSALYFCASSVGRAGGGTDTQYFGPGTRLTVL.

The V call is TRBV19, the J call TRBJ2-4; weak D call: TRBD2 (5 bases). This CDR3 region has 16 residues. Germline assignment: CDR1 LNHDA and CDR2 SQIVND (reference sequence). V lost 6 bases, J lost 1 base, and 16 bases lay in between. CDR3 residues: CASRVSGFEAKNIQYF. CDR3 nucleotides: TGTGCCAGTAGGGTTTCGGGGTTTGAGGCCAAAAACATTCAGTACTTC. Variable domain in full (rest from reference TRBV19 and TRBJ2-4): DGGITQSPKYLFRKEGQNVTLSCEQNLNHDAMYWYRQDPGQGLRLIYYSQIVNDFQKGDIAEGYSVSREKKESFPLTVTSAQKNPTAFYLCASRVSGFEAKNIQYFGAGTRLSVL.

J is TRBJ2-3 and V is TRBV5-1, with 9 bases identical to TRBD2. V was pared by 7 bases and J by 4 bases, with 19 bases of the junction left unmatched. Germline values: CDR1 SGHRS, CDR2 YFSETQ. The CDR3 runs 18 residues. The CDR3 nucleotides read TGCGCCAGCGCCAGAAGGGCGGGAGGGCCTTTCCAAGCAGATACGCAGTATTTT. Amino acid sequence: CASARRAGGPFQADTQYF.

The rearrangement uses TRBV6-6 and TRBJ1-1, with D possibly being TRBD1 (5 bases). Germline V gives CDR1 MNHNY, CDR2 SVGAGI (reference sequence). Trimming removed 3 bases from V and 5 bases from J, with 13 bases in between. The CDR3 spans 14 residues. The CDR3 here is CASSYLQGTTEAFF. The CDR3 nucleotides read TGTGCCAGCAGTTATCTTCAGGGAACGACTGAAGCTTTCTTT.

The chain employs TRBV10-3 and TRBJ1-1; 7 bases agree with TRBD1. The CDR3 spans 13 residues. Germline CDR1 ENHRY, CDR2 SYGVKD. V dropped 7 bases and J dropped 3; count of bases not matched to a gene: 5. This chain's CDR3 is CAIKDRLDTEAFF. The CDR3, as DNA: TGTGCCATCAAGGACAGGTTGGACACTGAAGCTTTCTTT.

This chain joins TRBV27 and TRBJ2-7; a weak D match, TRBD2 (6 bases). Germline V gene data show CDR1 as MNHEY and CDR2 as SMNVEV (reference sequence). V gave up 4 bases and J gave up 5 bases, with 21 bases separating them. The CDR3 runs to 16 residues. The CDR3 region has the DNA TGTGCCAGCAGTTGGCCCTCACGCGGGAACTTGAACGAGCAGTACTTC. It specifies CASSWPSRGNLNEQYF.

The table lists this clone with a few counts. The chain has TRBV29-1 and TRBJ1-5; 8 bases fit TRBD1. V lost 3 bases, J lost 3 bases, and 1 base stayed unmatched. This CDR3 has 13 amino acids. CDR1 is SQVTM, CDR2 ANQGSEA, per germline. This CDR3 reads CSVDQGANQPQHF. DNA for the CDR3: TGCAGCGTTGACCAGGGGGCCAATCAGCCCCAGCATTTT.

In its sample, this clone was seen once. CDR3 loop: CASSIPGQGYEQYF. CDR3 DNA: TGTGCCAGTAGTATCCCGGGACAGGGTTACGAGCAGTACTTC. The chain couples TRBV19 to TRBJ2-7, with 9 bases matching TRBD1. CDR3 length: 14 residues. The V gene end was trimmed by 3 bases and the J gene end by 4 bases; junction bases not matched to a gene: 4. Germline CDR1 is LNHDA and CDR2 is SQIVND (reference sequence).